This T cell receptor (beta chain) was recorded in a study of cytomegalovirus exposure and HLA in healthy donors. The PCR ran on 60 Vbeta and 13 Jbeta primers. Profiling relied on immunoSEQ multiplex PCR, and the TCRdb table lists in-frame clones only, not all of them. The sample carries approximately 190,000 clones, over 65% recorded once. The CDR3 contains 17 residues. Unmatched junction bases numbered 9, after V lost 4 bases and J lost 0 bases. CDR1 is SGHRS, CDR2 YFSETQ, per germline. Input material: PBMCs. The chain links TRBV5-1 to TRBJ2-4, with 8 bases fitting TRBD2. The sequence came from a woman in her forties or fifties in good health and CMV-seropositive. In DNA form, the CDR3 reads TGCGCCAGCAGCAACGGGGGGGGATCCCTAGCCAAAAACATTCAGTACTTC. This encodes CASSNGGGSLAKNIQYF.